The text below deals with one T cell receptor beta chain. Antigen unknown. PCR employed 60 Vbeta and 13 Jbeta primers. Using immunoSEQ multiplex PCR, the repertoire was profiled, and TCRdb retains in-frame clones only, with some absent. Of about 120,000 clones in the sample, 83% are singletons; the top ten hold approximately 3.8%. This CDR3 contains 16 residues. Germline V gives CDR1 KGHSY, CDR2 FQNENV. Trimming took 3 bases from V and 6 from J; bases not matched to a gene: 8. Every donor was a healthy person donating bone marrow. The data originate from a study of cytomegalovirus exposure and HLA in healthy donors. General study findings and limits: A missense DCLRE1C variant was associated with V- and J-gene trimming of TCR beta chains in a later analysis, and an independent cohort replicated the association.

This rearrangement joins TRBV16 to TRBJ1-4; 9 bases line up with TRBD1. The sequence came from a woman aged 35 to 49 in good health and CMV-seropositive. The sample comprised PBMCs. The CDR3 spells CASSHPEDRGDEKLFF. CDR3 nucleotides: TGTGCCAGCAGCCACCCCGAGGACAGGGGTGATGAAAAACTGTTTTTT.